This note documents a single T cell receptor beta chain sequence. The antigen is not known. CDR1 and CDR2 from the germline V gene are SEHNR and FQNEAQ (reference sequence). The CDR3 is made up of 13 amino acids. The V and J ends lost 5 bases and 12 bases respectively, with 17 bases between them. Each single cDNA molecule received a unique molecular identifier. TCRdb recomputed calls from the 5' RACE reads with MiXCR, one row per CDR3 protein. The data hold 50,000 to 80,000 distinct CDR3 sequences, with over 4.5% observed a single time. This record belongs to a study of early T cells in non-severe SARS-CoV-2 infection. On the study more broadly: RNA in bulk from unsorted whole blood was sequenced, and chains were unpaired. Whole-study results and caveats: There was a bias toward anti-spike CD8 responses in VDJdb matching, which missed private and CD4 specificities.

This sequence originates from an adult who was a healthcare worker with PCR-confirmed SARS-CoV-2 infection or an uninfected control (not recorded which). V and J are TRBV7-9 and TRBJ2-1; a possible D gene is TRBD1 (6 bases). Sequencing input: whole blood. CDR3 bases: TGTGCCAGCAGCCCTAGCCCAGGGGATTGGCAGTTCTTC. As protein: CASSPSPGDWQFF.